This T cell receptor (beta chain) derives from a study of tumour-infiltrating T cells in Burkitt lymphoma (dated by TCRdb to the early 2020s). A note on the overall study: All epidemiological subtypes of Burkitt lymphoma were represented in the cohort, which was made up of 82 patients. Clinical outcome was correlated with TCR repertoire data, and overall and progression-free survival were found to be predicted by productive clonality independently of established prognosticators, including age at diagnosis.

Study-wide findings and limitations: Several public clonotypes shared across numerous Burkitt lymphoma patients were found, suggesting shared tumour neoantigen selection absent from diffuse large B-cell lymphoma.

Library preparation was by the immunoSEQ multiplex PCR assay. Drawn from immuneACCESS, this table holds only the in-frame rearrangements with V and J called that TCRdb kept. Clones are partly lost; checked studies trace under half to an unresolved V gene and leave the rest unexplained. Recorded for this sample are approximately 1,600 clones; 35% to 50% of them occurred a single time. The top ten clonotypes cover just over 2.5% of the sample. V is cut by 3 bases and J by 7 bases, and the space between the germline ends is 28 bases. The germline V gene encodes CDR1 SGDLS and CDR2 YYNGEE. Taken from cysteine to phenylalanine, the CDR3 has 19 residues. Solely the CDR3 DNA is kept, with 57 bases framed from the first base. With regard to this clone: What this receptor recognizes is not known. No much larger clonotype is one base removed from it; base qualities were not supplied.

This chain joins TRBV9 to TRBJ2-2; TRBD1 could be the D gene, as 5 bases match. This sequence originates from a human donor with Burkitt lymphoma. What was sequenced was tumor tissue. In nucleotides, the sequence is TGTGCCAGCAGCGCCATGGGGCAGATTTCGAAGGGATATCACGGGGAGCTGTTTTTT. This codes for CASSAMGQISKGYHGELFF.